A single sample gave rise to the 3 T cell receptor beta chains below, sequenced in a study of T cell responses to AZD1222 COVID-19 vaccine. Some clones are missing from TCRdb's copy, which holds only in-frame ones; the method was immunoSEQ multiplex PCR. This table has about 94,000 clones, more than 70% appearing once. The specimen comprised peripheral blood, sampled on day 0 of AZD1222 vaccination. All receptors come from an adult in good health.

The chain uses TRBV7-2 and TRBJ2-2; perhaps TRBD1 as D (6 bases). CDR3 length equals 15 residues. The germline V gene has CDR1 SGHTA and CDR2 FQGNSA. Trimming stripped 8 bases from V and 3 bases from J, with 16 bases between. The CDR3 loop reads CASPPRGRDTGELFF. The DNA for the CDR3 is TGTGCCAGCCCCCCGAGGGGGAGAGACACCGGGGAGCTGTTTTTT.

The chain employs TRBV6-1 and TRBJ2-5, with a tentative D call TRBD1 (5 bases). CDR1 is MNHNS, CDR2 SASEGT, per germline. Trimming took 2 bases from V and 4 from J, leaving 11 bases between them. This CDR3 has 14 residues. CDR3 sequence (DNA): TGTGCCAGCAGTGAAAGGTGGGGCGGAGAGACCCAGTACTTC. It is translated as CASSERWGGETQYF.

CDR3 protein: CATSGTANEKLFF. As DNA, the CDR3 is TGTGCCACCTCCGGGACAGCTAATGAAAAACTGTTTTTT. The chain uses TRBV12-3 or TRBV12-4 and TRBJ1-4; 7 bases agree with TRBD1. The CDR3 has 13 residues. The V segment lost 10 bases and the J segment 3 bases; nucleotides outside the gene matches: 5.